One sample yielded the 29 T cell receptor beta chains listed below, sequenced in a study of T cell responses to AZD1222 COVID-19 vaccine. Using immunoSEQ multiplex PCR, the repertoire was profiled, and TCRdb retains in-frame clones only, with some absent. The repertoire holds some 110,000 clones, with roughly 80% as singletons. The source was peripheral blood, collected on day 0 of AZD1222 vaccination. These receptors were taken from an adult in good health.

The chain uses TRBV24-1 and TRBJ2-5; tentatively, D is TRBD2 (5 bases). This CDR3 comprises 12 residues. Trimming shortened V by 4 bases and J by 7 bases, and 9 bases separated the two germline ends. Per germline, CDR1 KGHDR and CDR2 SFDVKD. DNA for the CDR3: TGTGCCACCAGTGACCCTGGGAGGACCCAGTACTTC. Encoded protein: CATSDPGRTQYF.

The V call is TRBV3-1 (or the pseudogene TRBV3-2), the J call TRBJ1-5; weak D call: TRBD1 (5 bases). In germline, CDR1 is LGHDT, CDR2 YNNKEL (reference sequence). V dropped 0 bases and J dropped 4 bases, with 13 bases sitting between them. The CDR3 consists of 16 residues. The CDR3 DNA sequence: TGTGCCAGCAGCCAAGATGGGCAGGGTTTGAATCAGCCCCAGCATTTT. This gives the protein CASSQDGQGLNQPQHF.

The gene calls are TRBV30 and TRBJ2-5; no reliable D call. This CDR3 has 10 residues. From germline, CDR1 is GTSNPN and CDR2 SVGIG (reference sequence). V lost 5 bases, J lost 7 bases, and 8 bases lay in between. This CDR3 is CAWGVGTQYF. CDR3 coding DNA: TGTGCCTGGGGGGTTGGGACCCAGTACTTC.

The chain employs TRBV5-1 and TRBJ2-3, with 8 nucleotides matching TRBD1. The germline V gene has CDR1 SGHRS and CDR2 YFSETQ. V was pared by 5 bases and J by 4 bases, with 12 bases of the junction left unmatched. The CDR3 spans 16 residues. This CDR3 is CASRRRTGLAPDTQYF. In nucleotides, the CDR3 is TGCGCCAGCAGAAGACGGACAGGGTTGGCCCCAGATACGCAGTATTTT.

The rearrangement uses TRBV27 and TRBJ1-2; no clear D gene. Germline CDR1 reads MNHEY; CDR2 reads SMNVEV (reference sequence). V was clipped by 3 bases and J by 4 bases, with 21 bases between them. The CDR3 covers 17 residues. CDR3 in DNA: TGTGCCAGCAGTTTTAATTTTGGTTCACACAAAAGCTATGGCTACACCTTC. Translated, it gives CASSFNFGSHKSYGYTF.

There are a few counts of this clone. The rearrangement uses TRBV6-5 and TRBJ2-4; the match to TRBD1 covers 8 bases. The junction had 6 bases not matched to a gene; V was cut back by 2 bases and J by 6 bases. This CDR3 has 15 residues. CDR1 and CDR2 (germline): MNHEY, SVGAGI. CDR3 sequence: CASSYGTGSGNIQYF. In DNA form, the CDR3 reads TGTGCCAGCAGTTACGGGACAGGCTCCGGAAACATTCAGTACTTC.

This chain links TRBV5-1 with TRBJ2-3; maybe TRBD2 (6 bases). The V gene lost 0 bases and the J gene lost 1 base, with 9 bases spanning the gap. From germline, CDR1 is SGHRS and CDR2 YFSETQ. This CDR3 is 15 amino acids long. For the CDR3, the DNA is TGCGCCAGCAGCTTGGTGATAGCGGGCACAGATACGCAGTATTTT. It codes for CASSLVIAGTDTQYF. Supplemented by reference TRBV5-1 and TRBJ2-3, the full variable domain reads KAGVTQTPRYLIKTRGQQVTLSCSPISGHRSVSWYQQTPGQGLQFLFEYFSETQRNKGNFPGRFSGRQFSNSRSEMNVSTLELGDSALYLCASSLVIAGTDTQYFGPGTRLTVL.

The chain couples TRBV4-2 to TRBJ2-6; 11 bases are a match to TRBD1. Germline V gene sequence: CDR1 LGHNA, CDR2 YNFKEQ. This CDR3 has 18 amino acids. V lost 0 bases, J lost 0 bases, and 1 base stayed unmatched. The CDR3 sequence: CASSQEGQGGSGANVLTF. The CDR3 region has the DNA TGTGCCAGCAGCCAAGAGGGACAGGGGGGCTCTGGGGCCAACGTCCTGACTTTC.

This rearrangement joins TRBV11-2 to TRBJ1-2, with TRBD1 matching 9 bases. Germline CDR1 and CDR2: SGHAT and FQNNGV. The V and J ends lost 5 bases and 8 bases, in that order; junction bases with no gene match: 12. CDR3 length equals 15 residues. Here the CDR3 reads CASSVGQGRVGGYTF. The CDR3 DNA sequence: TGTGCCAGCAGCGTCGGACAGGGGAGAGTCGGCGGCTACACCTTC.

This chain connects TRBV4-2 to TRBJ1-2; D call uncertain. The CDR3 is 15 amino acids. The germline CDR1 and CDR2 sequences are LGHNA and YNFKEQ. V was pared by 0 bases and J by 8 bases, with 16 bases between. The CDR3 loop is CASSQDVRDTRGYTF. The DNA for the CDR3 is TGTGCCAGCAGCCAAGATGTTAGAGACACGCGGGGCTACACCTTC.

This clone was seen a handful of times. This same CDR3 is encoded by further DNA sequences in the sample. The genes are TRBV18 and TRBJ1-2, with TRBD1 as a possible D gene (5 bases). Germline-derived CDR1 and CDR2 are KGHSH and LQKENI. The ends were cut back, 0 bases at V and 5 bases at J, with 10 bases in the middle. The CDR3 runs 14 residues. The CDR3, as DNA: TGTGCCAGCTCACCACCGGGACTGATTTATGGCTACACCTTC. Its protein is CASSPPGLIYGYTF.

The CDR3 loop reads CASSMTGAAKNIQYF. CDR3 DNA: TGTGCCAGTAGTATGACAGGGGCGGCCAAAAACATTCAGTACTTC. The chain links TRBV19 to TRBJ2-4; the match to TRBD1 covers 8 bases. This CDR3 is 15 amino acids long. J gave up 1 base and V 3 bases, and 2 bases lay outside the gene matches. Per the germline V gene, CDR1 is LNHDA and CDR2 is SQIVND (reference sequence).

Here the CDR3 reads CASSLANSYEQYF. As DNA, the CDR3 is TGTGCCAGCAGTTTGGCAAACTCCTACGAGCAGTACTTC. The chain uses TRBV28 and TRBJ2-7, with D hard to call. CDR1 is MDHEN and CDR2 is SYDVKM in the germline V gene. This CDR3 comprises 13 residues. Trimming took 3 bases from V and 0 from J, leaving 6 bases between them. Full variable domain (remainder filled in from reference TRBV28 and TRBJ2-7): DVKVTQSSRYLVKRTGEKVFLECVQDMDHENMFWYRQDPGLGLRLIYFSYDVKMKEKGDIPEGYSVSREKKERFSLILESASTNQTSMYLCASSLANSYEQYFGPGTRLTVT.

The chain recombines TRBV7-2 with TRBJ2-6, with no clear D. The germline V gene encodes CDR1 SGHTA and CDR2 FQGNSA. This CDR3 has 14 residues. Trimming cost V 2 bases and J 0 bases, with 2 bases left between them. The CDR3 region is CASSLNSGANVLTF. The DNA of the CDR3 is TGTGCCAGCAGCTTAAACTCTGGGGCCAACGTCCTGACTTTC.

V is TRBV4-3 and J is TRBJ1-3; D is unresolved. The CDR3 is 15 amino acids. Trimming left V 0 bases short and J 0 bases short, with 6 bases between. Germline V gene sequence: CDR1 LGHNA, CDR2 YSLEER. CDR3 nucleotides: TGCGCCAGCAGCCAAGAAGGAATCTCTGGAAACACCATATATTTT. It encodes CASSQEGISGNTIYF.

This clone was observed a few times. The CDR3 region has the DNA TGTGCCAGCAGTACTAGCGGGTCCTACGAGCAGTACTTC. This codes for CASSTSGSYEQYF. The chain carries TRBV7-3 and TRBJ2-7; 9 bases map to TRBD2. V was pared by 6 bases and J by 1 base, with 1 base of the junction left unmatched. CDR3 size: 13 residues. Per germline, CDR1 SGHTA and CDR2 FQGTGA.

The chain uses TRBV7-9 and TRBJ2-5; D uncertain. The V gene lost 11 bases and the J gene lost 3 bases, with 16 bases spanning the gap. Germline values: CDR1 SEHNR, CDR2 FQNEAQ (reference sequence). The CDR3 contains 13 residues. CDR3 coding DNA: TGTGCCCTCGCACAGATTTCAAAAGAGACCCAGTACTTC. It specifies CALAQISKETQYF.

V is TRBV6-5 and J is TRBJ1-6; D ambiguous. The length of the CDR3 is 13 residues. The V and J ends lost 2 bases and 14 bases respectively, with 13 bases between them. CDR1 is MNHEY, CDR2 SVGAGI, per germline. This CDR3 is CASSYDTLGALHF. DNA for the CDR3: TGTGCCAGCAGTTACGACACCCTTGGGGCCCTCCACTTT.

The rearrangement links TRBV27 to TRBJ2-7, with 7 nucleotides matching TRBD2. Germline V CDR1 and CDR2: MNHEY, SMNVEV (reference sequence). The CDR3 totals 14 residues. V trimming: 8 bases; J trimming: 5 bases; junction bases outside the gene matches: 12. The CDR3 loop reads CASYGEGLRNEQYF. CDR3 bases: TGTGCCAGCTATGGGGAGGGCCTTCGGAACGAGCAGTACTTC.

The chain combines TRBV18 with TRBJ2-1; 8 bases align to TRBD2. CDR3 length equals 15 residues. Germline V gene lookup returns CDR1 KGHSH and CDR2 LQKENI. V trimming: 0 bases; J trimming: 8 bases; junction bases outside the gene matches: 6. In DNA, the CDR3 is TGTGCCAGCTCACCACCAAGCGGGAGTAGCGATGAGCAGTTCTTC. Translation: CASSPPSGSSDEQFF.

This chain uses TRBV3-1 (or the pseudogene TRBV3-2) with TRBJ2-7; 7 bases agree with TRBD1. Germline V gene data show CDR1 as LGHDT and CDR2 as YNNKEL (reference sequence). The V and J ends lost 4 bases and 6 bases, in that order; junction bases with no gene match: 9. The CDR3 spans 14 residues. The CDR3, as DNA: TGTGCCAGCAGCCCCGTACCAGGGGGACGCGAGCAGTACTTC. Amino acids: CASSPVPGGREQYF.

This sequence joins TRBV19 and TRBJ1-2; TRBD1 matches 7 bases. The germline V gene has CDR1 LNHDA and CDR2 SQIVND (reference sequence). The CDR3 consists of 17 residues. V trimming: 4 bases; J trimming: 2 bases; junction bases outside the gene matches: 13. CDR3 nucleotides: TGTGCCAGTAGTAATGGGCCAGGGACAGAAAGAAACTATGGCTACACCTTC. Residues: CASSNGPGTERNYGYTF.

On this clone: Other DNA sequences in the same sample also yield this CDR3. The chain is built from TRBV18 and TRBJ1-1, with D possibly matching TRBD1 (5 bases). This CDR3 region has 13 residues. Germline V gives CDR1 KGHSH, CDR2 LQKENI. V lost 0 bases to trimming and J lost 5 bases, with 7 bases between them. CDR3 bases: TGTGCCAGCTCACCACCGGGGGTAACTGAAGCTTTCTTT. Protein product: CASSPPGVTEAFF.

The gene calls are TRBV5-4 and TRBJ2-5; 11 positions match TRBD2. Germline lookup yields CDR1 SGHNT and CDR2 YYREEE (reference sequence). This CDR3 contains 16 residues. Trimming removed 4 bases from V and 2 bases from J; junction bases left unmatched: 7. The CDR3 spells CASSHGLAGGQETQYF. CDR3 DNA sequence: TGTGCCAGCAGCCATGGGTTAGCGGGGGGGCAAGAGACCCAGTACTTC. Full variable domain (remainder filled in from reference TRBV5-4 and TRBJ2-5): ETGVTQSPTHLIKTRGQQVTLRCSSQSGHNTVSWYQQALGQGPQFIFQYYREEENGRGNFPPRFSGLQFPNYSSELNVNALELDDSALYLCASSHGLAGGQETQYFGPGTRLLVL.

The CDR3 reads CASSHNQGLEAFF. Written as DNA, the CDR3 is TGTGCCAGCAGCCACAACCAGGGGCTGGAAGCTTTCTTT. J is TRBJ1-1 and V is TRBV7-3, with a tentative D call TRBD1 (6 bases). Between the trimmed V and J ends, which lost 5 bases and 8 bases, there was a span of 15 bases. The germline V gene encodes CDR1 SGHTA and CDR2 FQGTGA. The CDR3 length is 13 residues.

This chain connects TRBV7-8 to TRBJ1-3; D unresolved. Germline V gene lookup returns CDR1 SGHVS and CDR2 FQNEAQ. V lost 3 bases to trimming and J lost 0 bases, with 3 bases between them. This CDR3 is 13 amino acids long. CDR3 DNA: TGTGCCAGCAGCTTGTCCTCTGGAAACACCATATATTTT. It codes for CASSLSSGNTIYF.

The chain joins TRBV10-3 to TRBJ1-6; TRBD1 matches 7 bases. The J segment lost 5 bases and the V segment lost 6 bases, leaving 4 bases of the junction unmatched. The CDR3 has 14 amino acids. CDR1 is ENHRY and CDR2 is SYGVKD in the germline V gene. CDR3 coding DNA: TGTGCCATCAGCCTGGACAGGAATAATTCACCCCTCCACTTT. Encoded protein: CAISLDRNNSPLHF.

The chain couples TRBV10-3 to TRBJ1-2; 10 nucleotides agree with TRBD1. Trimming removed 10 bases from V and 5 bases from J; junction bases left unmatched: 7. Per germline, CDR1 ENHRY and CDR2 SYGVKD. The CDR3 totals 13 residues. The CDR3, as DNA: TGTGCCAGCCGGGACAGGGGAAGTTATGGCTACACCTTC. Residues: CASRDRGSYGYTF.

This clone has just one count. V and J are TRBV18 and TRBJ1-5, with D perhaps TRBD1 (5 bases). The CDR3 runs to 14 residues. Germline values: CDR1 KGHSH, CDR2 LQKENI. The V end was cut by 0 bases, the J end by 7 bases, with 10 bases between. CDR3 loop: CASSPPGGGQPQHF. The CDR3 DNA sequence: TGTGCCAGCTCACCACCGGGGGGTGGGCAGCCCCAGCATTTT.